This is a list of T cell receptor beta chains from one sample in a study of blood T cell repertoires in COVID-19. Here immunoSEQ multiplex PCR was the method, and the copy in TCRdb shows in-frame clones only, minus some. Of over 200,000 clones in the sample, approximately 84% were seen once. Sequencing was performed on peripheral blood. These receptors were taken from a man aged 35-49 years with active or convalescent COVID-19. CDR3s include the opening cysteine and the closing phenylalanine or tryptophan. Each record gives: V gene, D gene, clone size, J gene, CDR3 protein, CDR3 DNA. A D gene is named only where the DNA matches it firmly. Clone size, where shown, is once, few, many, or a class for clones that have expanded.

TRBV19	TRBD1	few	TRBJ1-1	CASSISGGAFF	TGTGCCAGTAGTATTTCAGGGGGAGCTTTCTTT
TRBV18	NA	NA	TRBJ1-2	CASSPQNGDNYGYTF	TGTGCCAGCTCACCACAGAACGGGGATAACTATGGCTACACCTTC
TRBV5-1	TRBD2	NA	TRBJ2-1	CASSPFSGVDEQFF	TGCGCCAGCAGCCCGTTTAGCGGGGTCGATGAGCAGTTCTTC
TRBV29-1	NA	NA	TRBJ2-5	CSVANGETQYF	TGCAGCGTTGCCAACGGGGAGACCCAGTACTTC
TRBV4-2	NA	NA	TRBJ1-1	CASSQDNRPEAFF	TGTGCCAGCAGCCAAGACAACAGACCTGAAGCTTTCTTT
TRBV12-3/TRBV12-4	TRBD1	NA	TRBJ1-5	CASSLGQGRPQHF	TGTGCCAGCAGTTTGGGACAGGGAAGGCCCCAGCATTTT
TRBV10-1	NA	NA	TRBJ1-1	CASSPGWQKNTEAFF	TGCGCCAGCAGCCCAGGGTGGCAGAAGAACACTGAAGCTTTCTTT
TRBV19	TRBD1	NA	TRBJ2-7	CASSAGQVYEQYF	TGTGCCAGTAGTGCGGGACAGGTCTACGAGCAGTACTTC
TRBV9	TRBD2	once	TRBJ2-1	CASSELADTYNEQFF	TGTGCCAGCAGCGAACTAGCGGATACCTACAATGAGCAGTTCTTC
TRBV6-1	NA	once	TRBJ2-1	CASSEVGGTYNEQFF	TGTGCCAGCAGTGAAGTTGGGGGCACTTACAATGAGCAGTTCTTC
TRBV18	NA	NA	TRBJ2-3	CASSLLLTGDTDTQYF	TGTGCCAGCTCCCTCCTTCTGACAGGAGACACAGATACGCAGTATTTT
TRBV6-5	TRBD1	NA	TRBJ1-4	CASSLVWTGTNEKLFF	TGTGCCAGCAGTTTAGTTTGGACAGGGACTAATGAAAAACTGTTTTTT
TRBV9	NA	NA	TRBJ1-1	CASSVAPRVDTEAFF	TGTGCCAGCAGCGTAGCTCCCCGGGTGGACACTGAAGCTTTCTTT
TRBV12-3/TRBV12-4	NA	NA	TRBJ2-7	CASSVGGDEQYF	TGTGCCAGCAGTGTGGGAGGCGACGAGCAGTACTTC
TRBV5-1	TRBD1	NA	TRBJ1-1	CASSLADRAQGDTEAFF	TGCGCCAGCAGCTTGGCCGACAGGGCCCAGGGTGACACTGAAGCTTTCTTT
TRBV7-9	NA	once	TRBJ1-1	CASSFGGDTEAFF	TGTGCCAGCAGCTTTGGGGGGGACACTGAAGCTTTCTTT
TRBV29-1	NA	NA	TRBJ1-4	CSVDGPGLEKLFF	TGCAGCGTTGATGGGCCAGGTCTTGAAAAACTGTTTTTT
TRBV24-1	TRBD1	NA	TRBJ1-6	CATSEPPGQGNSPLHF	TGTGCCACCAGTGAACCCCCGGGACAGGGTAATTCACCCCTCCACTTT
TRBV6-5	TRBD1	NA	TRBJ1-3	CASSYGRQGGNTIYF	TGTGCCAGCAGTTACGGTCGACAGGGTGGAAACACCATATATTTT
TRBV28	TRBD1	NA	TRBJ2-7	CASSSPTDRGLYEQYF	TGTGCCAGCAGTTCTCCTACGGACAGGGGACTCTACGAGCAGTACTTC
TRBV5-1	NA	NA	TRBJ1-5	CASSQDSNSNQPQHF	TGCGCCAGCAGCCAGGACAGCAATAGCAATCAGCCCCAGCATTTT
TRBV5-1	TRBD1	NA	TRBJ1-3	CASIGDSRNTIYF	TGCGCCAGCATAGGGGACAGCCGAAACACCATATATTTT
TRBV11-2	NA	NA	TRBJ2-5	CASSLSAGDQETQYF	TGTGCCAGCAGCTTAAGTGCCGGGGACCAAGAGACCCAGTACTTC
TRBV5-1	TRBD2	NA	TRBJ2-7	CASSLVHSGGYEQYF	TGCGCCAGCAGCTTGGTTCACAGCGGGGGCTACGAGCAGTACTTC
TRBV5-1	TRBD1	few	TRBJ1-6	CASSFSWTGVYNSPLHF	TGCGCCAGCAGCTTTTCTTGGACAGGGGTATATAATTCACCCCTCCACTTT
TRBV11-2	NA	NA	TRBJ2-1	CASSLSGTYNEQFF	TGTGCCAGCAGCTTATCGGGTACCTACAATGAGCAGTTCTTC
TRBV7-8	NA	NA	TRBJ2-7	CASSAGPREGQYF	TGTGCCAGCAGCGCCGGGCCGCGTGAGGGGCAGTACTTC
TRBV4-1	NA	NA	TRBJ1-4	CASSQDLAGGGLKKLFF	TGCGCCAGCAGCCAAGATCTGGCGGGGGGCGGTTTGAAAAAACTGTTTTTT
TRBV18	NA	once	TRBJ2-5	CASSPDRQETQYF	TGTGCCAGCTCACCCGACAGACAAGAGACCCAGTACTTC
TRBV28	TRBD2	NA	TRBJ2-1	CASSTSGTSGSNEQFF	TGTGCCAGCAGTACCTCCGGGACTAGCGGGAGTAATGAGCAGTTCTTC
TRBV30	NA	once	TRBJ1-5	CAWSPTSLVGRNQPQHF	TGTGCCTGGAGCCCTACATCCTTAGTTGGGAGGAATCAGCCCCAGCATTTT
TRBV5-6	TRBD2	NA	TRBJ2-7	CASSLPGGGNSYEQYF	TGTGCCAGCAGCTTGCCGGGGGGAGGCAACTCCTACGAGCAGTACTTC
TRBV27	TRBD1	NA	TRBJ2-5	CASSLSPFQGAQETQYF	TGTGCCAGCAGTTTATCGCCCTTCCAGGGGGCCCAAGAGACCCAGTACTTC
TRBV5-8	NA	NA	TRBJ2-3	CASSLGGWDTQYF	TGTGCCAGCAGCTTGGGAGGGTGGGATACGCAGTATTTT
TRBV5-6	NA	NA	TRBJ1-6	CASSLNRLNSPLHF	TGTGCCAGCAGCTTGAACAGGCTCAATTCACCCCTCCACTTT
TRBV19	NA	NA	TRBJ1-3	CASSEGVISGNTIYF	TGTGCCAGTAGTGAGGGGGTCATCTCTGGAAACACCATATATTTT
TRBV25-1	TRBD1	NA	TRBJ2-2	CASSVPGTGDTGELFF	TGTGCCAGCTCAGTCCCCGGGACAGGGGACACCGGGGAGCTGTTTTTT
TRBV6-5	NA	NA	TRBJ1-2	CASSYSDRNSGYTF	TGTGCCAGCAGTTACTCTGACAGAAATTCAGGCTACACCTTC
TRBV5-1	TRBD2	NA	TRBJ2-1	CASSLPPAGGVWENEQFF	TGCGCCAGCAGCTTGCCACCGGCGGGAGGTGTGTGGGAAAATGAGCAGTTCTTC
TRBV9	NA	NA	TRBJ2-2	CASSAQWTANTGELFF	TGTGCCAGCAGCGCCCAATGGACAGCCAACACCGGGGAGCTGTTTTTT
TRBV11-3	TRBD1	NA	TRBJ2-1	CASSFGQGGNEQFF	TGTGCCAGCAGCTTCGGACAGGGGGGCAATGAGCAGTTCTTC
TRBV6-5	TRBD1	NA	TRBJ1-6	CASSSRTGGTGSPLHF	TGTGCCAGCAGTTCCCGGACAGGGGGCACCGGTTCACCCCTCCACTTT
TRBV28	NA	NA	TRBJ1-2	CASSLTGVHGYTF	TGTGCCAGCAGTTTAACGGGGGTCCATGGCTACACCTTC
TRBV5-6	NA	NA	TRBJ1-2	CASSLISGNYGYTF	TGTGCCAGCAGCTTGATTTCGGGAAACTATGGCTACACCTTC
TRBV27	NA	once	TRBJ2-3	CASSPQPVGTDTQYF	TGTGCCAGCAGTCCACAGCCGGTAGGCACAGATACGCAGTATTTT
TRBV24-1	TRBD2	NA	TRBJ2-2	CATSGASGLPNTGELFF	TGTGCCACCAGTGGGGCTAGCGGGCTTCCGAACACCGGGGAGCTGTTTTTT